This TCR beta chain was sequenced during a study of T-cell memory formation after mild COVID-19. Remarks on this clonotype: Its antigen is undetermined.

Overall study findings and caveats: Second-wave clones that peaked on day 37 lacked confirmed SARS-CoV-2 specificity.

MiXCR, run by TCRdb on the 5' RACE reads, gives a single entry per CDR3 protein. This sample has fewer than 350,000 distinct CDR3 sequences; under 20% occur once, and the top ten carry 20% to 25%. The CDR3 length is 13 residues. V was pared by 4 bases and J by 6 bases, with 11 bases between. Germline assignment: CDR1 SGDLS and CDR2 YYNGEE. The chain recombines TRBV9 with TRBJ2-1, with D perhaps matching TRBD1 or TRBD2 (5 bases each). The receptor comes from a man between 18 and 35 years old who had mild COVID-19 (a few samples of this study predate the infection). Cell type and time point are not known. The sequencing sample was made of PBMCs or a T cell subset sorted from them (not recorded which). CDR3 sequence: CASSMPGANEQFF. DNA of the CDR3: TGTGCCAGCAGCATGCCCGGGGCCAATGAGCAGTTCTTC.